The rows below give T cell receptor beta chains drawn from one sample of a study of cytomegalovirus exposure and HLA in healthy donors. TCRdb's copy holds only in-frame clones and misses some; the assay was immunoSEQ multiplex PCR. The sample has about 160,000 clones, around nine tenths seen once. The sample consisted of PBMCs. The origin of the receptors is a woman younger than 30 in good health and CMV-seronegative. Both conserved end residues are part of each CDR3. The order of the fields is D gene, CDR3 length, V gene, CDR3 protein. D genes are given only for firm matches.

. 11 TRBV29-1 CSVGQNYGYTF
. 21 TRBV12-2 CASRLVKPEGVDRANTYEQYF
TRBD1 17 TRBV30 CAWSRSRTGGGWSEAFF
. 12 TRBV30 CACNGQGETQYF
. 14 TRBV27 CASSLSDRQETQYF
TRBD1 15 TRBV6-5 CASSYSGGARYGYTF
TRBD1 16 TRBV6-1 CASSANSGTGVYEQYF
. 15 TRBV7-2 CASSKNRDFQETQYF
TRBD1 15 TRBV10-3 CAISPRDRHSYGYTF
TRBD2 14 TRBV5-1 CASSWESGRAISFF
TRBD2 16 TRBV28 CASSFSLAGLSYEQYF
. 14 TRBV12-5 CASGLGGYTGELFF
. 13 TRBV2 CATPLGSGNTIYF
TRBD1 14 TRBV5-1 CASSRTGGEHGYTF
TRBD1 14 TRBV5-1 CASSLAQGVDTQYF
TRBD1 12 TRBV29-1 CSVADREYGYTF
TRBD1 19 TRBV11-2 CASSFPGTGVLEDPYEQYF
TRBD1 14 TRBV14 CASSLNRGMGGYTF
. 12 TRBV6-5 CASRGGNQPQHF
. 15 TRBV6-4 CASSDSVEGRTEAFF
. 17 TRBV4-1 CASSQEQMDMGTDTQYF
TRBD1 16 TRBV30 CASSRTGHPLADTQYF
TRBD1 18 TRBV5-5 CASSSRTGGLMKHTEAFF
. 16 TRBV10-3 CAISESGSGVNTEAFF
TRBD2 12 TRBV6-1 CASERAGGPGFF
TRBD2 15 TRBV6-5 CASTQSGRLQETQYF
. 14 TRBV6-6 CASSSAGGFYGYTF
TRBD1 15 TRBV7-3 CASAVSTGGADTQYF
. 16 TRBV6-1 CASSEWIEGVGNEQFF
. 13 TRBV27 CASSPSVFLEQFF
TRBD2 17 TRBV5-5 CASSLRREDKGVGELFF
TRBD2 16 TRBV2 CASSDKAGWSTDTQYF
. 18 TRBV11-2 CASSGGQGKRGPYNEQFF
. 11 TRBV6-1 CASTRSYEQYF
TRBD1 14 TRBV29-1 CSAGDRGLNTEAFF
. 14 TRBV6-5 CASSSPTAGAGYTF
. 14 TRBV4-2 CASSPTGNTGELFF
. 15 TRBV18 CASSPWQVSGNTIYF
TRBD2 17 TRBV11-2 CASSLDGLASSYNEQFF
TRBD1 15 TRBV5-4 CASSPRQGQNYGYTF
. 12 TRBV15 CATSRVGGRAFF
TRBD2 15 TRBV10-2 CASSVGLAGPYEQYF
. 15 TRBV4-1 CASSQDARSNQPQHF